The sequence of this TCR beta chain was determined in a study of blood T cell repertoires in COVID-19. Whole-study context: The samples span acute and convalescent COVID-19 from the United States, Italy and Spain. PBMCs, B-cell-depleted T cells, or T cells provided the cDNA or gDNA that made up the material.

Original handling: Researchers report that nucleated cell counts were estimated from reference gene primer amplification. The method was immunoSEQ multiplex PCR; TCRdb's version includes in-frame clones alone and lacks a portion of them. The V and J calls and clone size were taken over from that table, and D and trimming were inferred from the DNA. The sample includes 250,000 to 400,000 clones, around 90% of them seen just once. One Seattle source followed patients from active infection through their disease course. The sequence was obtained from a woman aged 30 to 39 with COVID-19, enrolled during active disease. Sequencing was done on a sample of peripheral blood.

CDR3 protein: CASRPTGLDPTDTQYF. CDR3 coding DNA: TGTGCCAGCAGGCCGACAGGGTTGGACCCCACAGATACGCAGTATTTT. The rearrangement joins TRBV2 to TRBJ2-3; 7 nucleotides match TRBD1. CDR3 size: 16 residues. Trimming took 6 bases from V and 2 from J; bases not matched to a gene: 11. Germline assignment: CDR1 SNHLY and CDR2 FYNNEI. The entire variable domain, with the rest obtained from reference TRBV2 and TRBJ2-3, is as follows: EPEVTQTPSHQVTQMGQEVILRCVPISNHLYFYWYRQILGQKVEFLVSFYNNEISEKSEIFDDQFSVERPDGSNFTLKIRSTKLEDSAMYFCASRPTGLDPTDTQYFGPGTRLTVL.